This T cell receptor beta chain was documented in a study of tumor and adjacent non-tumor tissue in lung cancer. Study outcomes and limitations: Normal lung showed higher cumulative top 100 clone frequency than tumor.

Three rounds of nested PCR, following a modified ARM-PCR protocol, produced the TCRbeta library. MiXCR, run by TCRdb on the multiplex PCR reads, gives a single entry per CDR3 protein. The data hold approximately 100,000 distinct CDR3 sequences, with 62% observed a single time. This sample's RNA came from whole unsorted tissue. More than 3 cm separated this lung sample from the edge of the tumor. V was shortened by 8 bases and J by 1 base, with 6 bases between the two germline ends. This CDR3 comprises 11 residues. Germline CDR1 MDHEN, CDR2 SYDVKM. In this sample, this clonotype turned up once. Its antigen is as yet unknown.

The chain joins TRBV28 to TRBJ2-7; D gene ambiguous. Sequencing was performed on distant non-tumor lung tissue. This clonotype originated in a man aged 55 to 70 with non-small cell lung cancer. The CDR3 loop reads CASARSYEQYF. The CDR3 DNA reads as TGTGCCAGCGCGAGGTCCTACGAGCAGTACTTC.